The next 13 T cell receptor beta chains were all read from a single sample in a study of T cell changes during pregnancy in multiple sclerosis. The protocol was immunoSEQ multiplex PCR, while the TCRdb copy is restricted to in-frame clones and leaves out a portion. The data show tens of thousands of clones, about 90% seen once. The material was peripheral blood, obtained after pregnancy. The receptor set was obtained from a female donor with multiple sclerosis, enrolled in a pregnancy study.

V and J are TRBV19 and TRBJ2-1; 16 positions match TRBD2. V shed 5 bases, J shed 4 bases, and the junction held 8 bases outside the gene matches. The CDR3 covers 18 residues. Per germline, CDR1 LNHDA and CDR2 SQIVND (reference sequence). The CDR3 DNA is TGTGCCAGTAGTGCCACCGGGACTAGCGGGAGGGATTACAATGAGCAGTTCTTC. Translation gives CASSATGTSGRDYNEQFF. Together with reference TRBV19 and TRBJ2-1, the CDR3 gives the full variable domain: DGGITQSPKYLFRKEGQNVTLSCEQNLNHDAMYWYRQDPGQGLRLIYYSQIVNDFQKGDIAEGYSVSREKKESFPLTVTSAQKNPTAFYLCASSATGTSGRDYNEQFFGPGTRLTVL.

The chain couples TRBV7-9 to TRBJ1-1; D not certain. The CDR3 spans 13 residues. V was clipped by 2 bases and J by 5 bases, with 9 bases between them. Germline values: CDR1 SEHNR, CDR2 FQNEAQ (reference sequence). CDR3 sequence reads: CASSLNSFTEAFF. The CDR3 region has the DNA TGTGCCAGCAGCTTAAACAGTTTTACTGAAGCTTTCTTT.

The CDR3 bases are TGTGCCGCCGGGGGGCTTAGCTCCTACGAGCAGTACTTC. It yields the protein CAAGGLSSYEQYF. The chain has TRBV28 and TRBJ2-7, with D perhaps TRBD2 (7 bases). CDR3 size: 13 residues. Germline CDR1 and CDR2: MDHEN and SYDVKM. The germline V and J ends were trimmed by 11 bases and 0 bases, with 14 bases remaining between them.

This chain links TRBV25-1 with TRBJ2-3, with no clear D. The ends were cut back, 1 base at V and 0 bases at J, with 5 bases in the middle. CDR1 is MGHDK, CDR2 SYGVNS, per germline. The CDR3 extends over 14 amino acids. The CDR3 coding sequence is TGTGCCAGCAGTGAATCCGTGAGCACAGATACGCAGTATTTT. It specifies CASSESVSTDTQYF.

This chain uses TRBV18 with TRBJ2-7; a weak D match, TRBD2 (5 bases). Germline values: CDR1 KGHSH, CDR2 LQKENI. This CDR3 region has 14 residues. Deletions cut 0 bases from V and 2 bases from J, with 8 bases between. The CDR3 is CASSPPGVPYEQYF. CDR3 bases: TGTGCCAGCTCACCACCCGGGGTCCCCTACGAGCAGTACTTC.

The chain couples TRBV18 to TRBJ1-1; TRBD1 matches at 11 bases. This CDR3 contains 15 residues. CDR1 is KGHSH, CDR2 LQKENI, per germline. V was clipped by 4 bases and J by 5 bases; unmatched bases: 6. CDR3 in DNA: TGTGCCAGCTCACTGGACAGGGGGCAGGGTACTGAAGCTTTCTTT. Translated: CASSLDRGQGTEAFF.

This clone was recorded once. The V and J genes are TRBV18 and TRBJ2-5; no definite D call. The CDR3 has 13 residues. Trimming took 0 bases from V and 4 from J, leaving 6 bases between them. From germline, CDR1 is KGHSH and CDR2 LQKENI. DNA of the CDR3: TGTGCCAGCTCACCACCGCGGCGAGAGACCCAGTACTTC. This gives the protein CASSPPRRETQYF.

The chain recombines TRBV6-6 with TRBJ2-2; 7 nucleotides align to TRBD2. This CDR3 is 14 amino acids long. With 6 bases clipped from V and 6 bases from J, the junction kept 7 bases outside the gene matches. Germline V lookup: CDR1 MNHNY, CDR2 SVGAGI (reference sequence). CDR3 bases: TGTGCCAGCAGGTCTATTGGGGGGGCCGGGGAGCTGTTTTTT. It yields the protein CASRSIGGAGELFF.

The chain employs TRBV18 and TRBJ2-2; 9 bases fit TRBD2. In germline, CDR1 is KGHSH, CDR2 LQKENI. The length of the CDR3 is 19 residues. Trimming took 2 bases from V and 0 from J; bases not matched to a gene: 10. The CDR3 DNA follows: TGTGCCAGCTCACCAATCGGAGCGGGAGGCCCCGCGAACACCGGGGAGCTGTTTTTT. Its translation is CASSPIGAGGPANTGELFF.

J is TRBJ2-5 and V is TRBV6-6; D is unclear. Trimming took 0 bases from V and 2 from J, leaving 10 bases between them. There are 15 residues in the CDR3. Germline V gives CDR1 MNHNY, CDR2 SVGAGI (reference sequence). CDR3 in amino acids: CASSYSNSVQETQYF. The DNA for the CDR3 is TGTGCCAGCAGTTACTCGAATAGTGTTCAAGAGACCCAGTACTTC.

The rearrangement joins TRBV14 to TRBJ2-1; TRBD2 aligns across 10 bases. The length of the CDR3 is 16 residues. V dropped 2 bases and J dropped 9; count of bases not matched to a gene: 10. Germline lookup yields CDR1 SGHDN and CDR2 FVKESK. The CDR3, as DNA: TGTGCCAGCAGCCAACCTCTAGCGGGAGTGAGGGGTGAGCAGTTCTTC. As protein: CASSQPLAGVRGEQFF.

The J gene is TRBJ1-1, the V gene TRBV18; 7 nucleotides match TRBD1. The CDR3 loop spans 15 amino acids. With 5 bases clipped from V and 4 bases from J, the junction kept 10 bases outside the gene matches. Germline V gene sequence: CDR1 KGHSH, CDR2 LQKENI. The CDR3 DNA reads as TGTGCCAGCTCATCGGGACAGCTTCTGGGCACTGAAGCTTTCTTT. Translating it yields CASSSGQLLGTEAFF. Supplemented by reference TRBV18 and TRBJ1-1, the full variable domain reads NAGVMQNPRHLVRRRGQEARLRCSPMKGHSHVYWYRQLPEEGLKFMVYLQKENIIDESGMPKERFSAEFPKEGPSILRIQQVVRGDSAAYFCASSSGQLLGTEAFFGQGTRLTVV.

The count of this clone is one. The chain carries TRBV5-1 and TRBJ2-1; 11 bases fit TRBD2. V trimming: 1 base; J trimming: 6 bases; junction bases outside the gene matches: 3. The germline V gene encodes CDR1 SGHRS and CDR2 YFSETQ. The CDR3 sequence is 15 residues long. The CDR3: CASSLSLAGGNEQFF. The CDR3 DNA sequence: TGCGCCAGCAGCTTGTCGCTAGCGGGAGGCAATGAGCAGTTCTTC.